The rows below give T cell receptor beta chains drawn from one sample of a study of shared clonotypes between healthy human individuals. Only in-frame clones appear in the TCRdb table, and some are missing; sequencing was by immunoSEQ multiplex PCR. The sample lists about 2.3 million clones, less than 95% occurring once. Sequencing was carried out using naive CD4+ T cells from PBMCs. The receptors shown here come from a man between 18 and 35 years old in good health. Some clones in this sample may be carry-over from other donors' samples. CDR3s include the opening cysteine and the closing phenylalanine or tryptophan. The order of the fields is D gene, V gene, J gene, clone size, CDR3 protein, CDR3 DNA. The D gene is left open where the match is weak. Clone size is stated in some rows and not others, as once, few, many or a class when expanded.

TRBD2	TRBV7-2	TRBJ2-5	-	CATTPGGSETQYF	TGTGCCACCACCCCGGGAGGGTCAGAGACCCAGTACTTC
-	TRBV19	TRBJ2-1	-	CASSTRVTYNEQFF	TGTGCCAGTAGTACGAGGGTTACCTACAATGAGCAGTTCTTC
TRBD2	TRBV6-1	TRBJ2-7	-	CASSARLAGSYSTYEQYF	TGTGCCAGCAGTGCCAGACTAGCGGGTAGTTACTCCACTTACGAGCAGTACTTC
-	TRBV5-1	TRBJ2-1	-	CASTDWEYNEQFF	TGCGCCAGCACGGACTGGGAATACAATGAGCAGTTCTTC
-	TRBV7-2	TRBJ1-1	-	CASSWWSTEAFF	TGTGCCAGCAGCTGGTGGAGCACTGAAGCTTTCTTT
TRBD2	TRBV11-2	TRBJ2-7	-	CASSLTGTTEQYF	TGTGCCAGCAGCTTGACCGGGACTACCGAGCAGTACTTC
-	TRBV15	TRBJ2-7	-	CATSRPGASYEQYF	TGTGCCACCAGCAGGCCCGGGGCCTCGTACGAGCAGTACTTC
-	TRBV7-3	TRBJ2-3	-	CASSLTSSTDTQYF	TGTGCCAGCAGCTTAACCAGCAGCACAGATACGCAGTATTTT
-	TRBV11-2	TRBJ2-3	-	CASSLDSTDTQYF	TGTGCCAGCAGCTTAGACTCCACAGATACGCAGTATTTT
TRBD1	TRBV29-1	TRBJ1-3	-	CSATRQGPGNTIYF	TGCAGCGCCACTCGACAGGGGCCTGGAAACACCATATATTTT
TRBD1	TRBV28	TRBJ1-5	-	CASTGRGPTGNQPQHF	TGTGCCAGCACCGGCAGGGGCCCGACAGGGAATCAGCCCCAGCATTTT
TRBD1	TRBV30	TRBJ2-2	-	CAWNRGLGGTGELFF	TGTGCCTGGAACAGGGGGCTCGGCGGCACCGGGGAGCTGTTTTTT
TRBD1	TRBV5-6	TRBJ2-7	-	CASSFTTGKFGEQYF	TGTGCCAGCAGCTTTACGACAGGGAAGTTCGGCGAGCAGTACTTC
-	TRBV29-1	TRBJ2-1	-	CSVAGSSYNEQFF	TGCAGCGTTGCCGGAAGCTCCTACAATGAGCAGTTCTTC
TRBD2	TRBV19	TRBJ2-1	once	CASTLAGSGGLYNEQFF	TGTGCCAGTACTCTAGCGGGATCTGGGGGCCTCTACAATGAGCAGTTCTTC
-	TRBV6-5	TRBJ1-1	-	CASSQIGWGPTEAFF	TGTGCCAGCAGCCAAATCGGTTGGGGGCCCACTGAAGCTTTCTTT
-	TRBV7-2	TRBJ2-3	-	CASSPQGGTAGTDTQYF	TGTGCCAGCAGCCCGCAAGGAGGGACAGCAGGCACAGATACGCAGTATTTT
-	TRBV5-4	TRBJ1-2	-	CASSPLLVVSNYGYTF	TGTGCCAGCAGCCCCTTATTGGTTGTTTCGAACTATGGCTACACCTTC
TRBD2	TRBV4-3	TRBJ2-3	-	CASSQAPTAGVTDTQYF	TGCGCCAGCAGCCAAGCCCCAACGGCGGGAGTCACAGATACGCAGTATTTT
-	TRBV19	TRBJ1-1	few	CASSMALWRAEAFF	TGTGCCAGTAGTATGGCCTTGTGGAGGGCTGAAGCTTTCTTT
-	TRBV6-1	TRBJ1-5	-	CASSEAARVRQGNQPQHF	TGTGCCAGCAGTGAAGCGGCTAGGGTTAGACAGGGCAATCAGCCCCAGCATTTT
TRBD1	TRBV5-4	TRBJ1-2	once	CASSGETGNPLGYGYTF	TGTGCCAGCAGCGGCGAGACAGGGAATCCCCTAGGGTATGGCTACACCTTC
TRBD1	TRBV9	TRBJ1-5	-	CASSEGTGGINQPQHF	TGTGCCAGCAGCGAGGGGACAGGGGGGATAAATCAGCCCCAGCATTTT
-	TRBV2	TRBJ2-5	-	CASSDEYSYQETQYF	TGTGCCAGCAGTGATGAGTACAGCTACCAAGAGACCCAGTACTTC
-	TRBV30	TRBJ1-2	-	CAWSVGGGGYTF	TGTGCCTGGAGTGTAGGGGGGGGTGGCTACACCTTC
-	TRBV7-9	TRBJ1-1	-	CASSPLNTEAFF	TGTGCCAGCAGCCCACTGAACACTGAAGCTTTCTTT
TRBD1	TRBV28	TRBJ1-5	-	CASSWGRGRVEQPQHF	TGTGCCAGCAGTTGGGGGAGGGGGCGAGTGGAACAGCCCCAGCATTTT
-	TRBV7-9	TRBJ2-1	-	CASSPRGASYNEQFF	TGTGCCAGCAGCCCTCGGGGGGCATCCTACAATGAGCAGTTCTTC
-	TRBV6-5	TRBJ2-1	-	CASGRTGAHNEQFF	TGTGCCAGCGGGAGAACGGGAGCCCACAATGAGCAGTTCTTC
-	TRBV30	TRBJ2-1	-	CAWSREFLNEQFF	TGTGCCTGGAGTAGGGAGTTCCTGAATGAGCAGTTCTTC
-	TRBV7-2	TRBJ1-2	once	CASSLEVWAGGYTF	TGTGCCAGCAGCTTAGAGGTTTGGGCGGGAGGCTACACCTTC
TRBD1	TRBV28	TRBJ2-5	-	CASSATTGGIETQYF	TGTGCCAGCAGTGCAACGACAGGGGGCATAGAGACCCAGTACTTC
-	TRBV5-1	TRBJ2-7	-	CASSVLGPNYEQYF	TGCGCCAGCAGCGTGTTGGGTCCCAACTACGAGCAGTACTTC
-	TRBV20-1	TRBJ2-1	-	CSASRENEQFF	TGCAGTGCGTCCCGAGAAAATGAGCAGTTCTTC
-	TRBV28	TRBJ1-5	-	CASLQQTPGGSQPQHF	TGTGCCAGCTTACAACAGACGCCTGGGGGAAGTCAGCCCCAGCATTTT
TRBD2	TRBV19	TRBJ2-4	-	CASSPSGRRDIQYF	TGTGCCAGTAGTCCCAGCGGGAGGCGGGACATTCAGTACTTC
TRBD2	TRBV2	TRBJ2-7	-	CASTLLAGVGYEQYF	TGTGCCAGCACCTTACTAGCGGGAGTAGGCTACGAGCAGTACTTC
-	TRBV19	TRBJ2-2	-	CASSPGSGTTGELFF	TGTGCCAGTAGCCCAGGTTCGGGAACCACCGGGGAGCTGTTTTTT
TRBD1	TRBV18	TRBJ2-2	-	CASSPTGAGELFF	TGTGCCAGCTCACCTACAGGGGCCGGGGAGCTGTTTTTT
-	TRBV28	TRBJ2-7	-	CASSFRVAVGYEQYF	TGTGCCAGCAGTTTTCGGGTAGCGGTAGGCTACGAGCAGTACTTC
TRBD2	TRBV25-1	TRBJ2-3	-	CASSRTSGTTDTQYF	TGTGCCAGCAGTAGAACTAGCGGGACCACAGATACGCAGTATTTT
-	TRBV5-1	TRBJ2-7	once	CASSLGPHGLTSYEQYF	TGCGCCAGCAGCTTGGGGCCCCACGGACTTACATCCTACGAGCAGTACTTC
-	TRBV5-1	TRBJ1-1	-	CASSFEGQKAFF	TGCGCCAGCAGCTTTGAGGGTCAGAAAGCTTTCTTT
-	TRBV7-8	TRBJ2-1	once	CASSRGPYNEQFF	TGTGCCAGCAGCAGAGGCCCTTACAATGAGCAGTTCTTC
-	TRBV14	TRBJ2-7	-	CASARASYEQYF	TGTGCCAGCGCAAGGGCCTCCTACGAGCAGTACTTC
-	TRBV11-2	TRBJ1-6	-	CASSLEGYNSPLHF	TGTGCCAGCAGCTTAGAGGGCTATAATTCACCCCTCCACTTT
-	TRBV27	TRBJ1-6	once	CASSPNSYLSSYNSPLHF	TGTGCCAGCAGTCCGAACAGTTATTTGAGCTCCTATAATTCACCCCTCCACTTT
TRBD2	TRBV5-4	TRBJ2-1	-	CASSWSSGTWGEQFF	TGTGCCAGCAGCTGGTCTAGCGGGACCTGGGGTGAGCAGTTCTTC
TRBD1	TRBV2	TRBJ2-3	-	CASRLTGTQYF	TGTGCCAGCAGGTTGACAGGGACGCAGTATTTT
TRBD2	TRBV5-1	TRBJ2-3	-	CASSGGLAGTDTQYF	TGCGCCAGCAGCGGGGGACTAGCGGGCACAGATACGCAGTATTTT
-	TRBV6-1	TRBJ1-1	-	CASSVKGEAFF	TGTGCCAGCAGTGTTAAGGGGGAAGCTTTCTTT
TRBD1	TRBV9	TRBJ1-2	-	CASSRDRNYGYTF	TGTGCCAGCAGTCGGGACAGAAACTATGGCTACACCTTC
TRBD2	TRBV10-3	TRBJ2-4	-	CAISEREGRLYF	TGTGCCATCAGTGAGAGGGAGGGGCGCTTGTACTTC
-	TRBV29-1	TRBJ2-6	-	CSVERAGANVLTF	TGCAGCGTTGAAAGGGCTGGGGCCAACGTCCTGACTTTC
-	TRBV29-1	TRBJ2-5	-	CSVAAPAKETQYF	TGCAGCGTAGCGGCCCCGGCTAAGGAGACCCAGTACTTC
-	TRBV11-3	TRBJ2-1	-	CASSLEGLAAPYNEQFF	TGTGCCAGCAGCTTAGAAGGGTTGGCGGCCCCCTACAATGAGCAGTTCTTC
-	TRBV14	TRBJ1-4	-	CASSQGWGTTNEKLFF	TGTGCCAGCAGCCAAGGATGGGGGACAACTAATGAAAAACTGTTTTTT